This is a list of T cell receptor beta chains from one sample in a study of identical twins. TCRdb ran MiXCR on the 5' RACE reads and lists one entry per CDR3 protein. The sample yields fewer than 250,000 distinct CDR3 sequences, about 7.5% seen once. These data also formed part of another study, on yellow fever vaccine responses in identical twins.

The sample taken for sequencing was CD8+ T cells sorted from blood. The receptors derive from a woman under 30 in good health. CDR3s include the opening cysteine and the closing phenylalanine or tryptophan. D genes are given only for firm matches. Clone size is not always given. Where it is, it says once, few, many or a class for expanded clones.

abundance	v_gene	j_gene	d_gene	CDR3nt	CDR3aa
.	TRBV15	TRBJ2-1	.	TGTGCCACCAGCAGAGATGAACCCAGCGAATCCTACAATGAGCAGTTCTTC	CATSRDEPSESYNEQFF
few	TRBV7-6	TRBJ2-7	.	TGTGCCAGCAGCTCGGGACCGGGCTACGAGCAGTACTTC	CASSSGPGYEQYF
many	TRBV4-1	TRBJ2-5	TRBD1	TGTGCCAGCAGCCAAGACAGGGGTGAGACCCAGTACTTC	CASSQDRGETQYF
.	TRBV6-5	TRBJ2-3	TRBD1	TGTGCCAGCAGTTACCCCAACGTTGACAGGGCCACAGATACGCAGTATTTT	CASSYPNVDRATDTQYF
many	TRBV12-3/TRBV12-4	TRBJ1-2	.	TGTGCCAGCAGTCCGGGGGACGGAGGAGGCCACTATGGCTACACCTTC	CASSPGDGGGHYGYTF
few	TRBV7-9	TRBJ2-7	.	TGTGCCAGCAGCTTAGCTGGGACGAATTACGAGCAGTACTTC	CASSLAGTNYEQYF
many	TRBV15	TRBJ2-1	.	TGTGCCACCAGCACAGGCCCGTCCTCCTACAATGAGCAGTTCTTC	CATSTGPSSYNEQFF
few	TRBV10-1	TRBJ2-2	.	TGCGCCAGCAGTGGAATTGCGGAGCCGAACACCGGGGAGCTGTTTTTT	CASSGIAEPNTGELFF
.	TRBV7-8	TRBJ2-5	.	TGTGCCAGCAGCTTCCTGGAGGGGGCAGGGACACAAGAGACCCAGTACTTC	CASSFLEGAGTQETQYF
.	TRBV3-1	TRBJ2-2	TRBD1	TGTGCCAGCAGCCAGGTAGAGTTCGGGACAGCGAACACCGGGGAGCTGTTTTTT	CASSQVEFGTANTGELFF
many	TRBV5-1	TRBJ2-4	.	TGCGCCAGCAGCTTGGCGTACGGGGGTGGAAACATTCAGTACTTC	CASSLAYGGGNIQYF
many	TRBV25-1	TRBJ2-2	.	TGTGCCAGCAGAGATGGGGAGGAGCTGTTTTTT	CASRDGEELFF
.	TRBV10-3	TRBJ2-7	.	TGTCCCATCAGTGAAGAGGACAGAGCCTACGAGCAGTACTTC	CPISEEDRAYEQYF
few	TRBV7-9	TRBJ2-3	TRBD2	TGTGCCAGCAGCCCCGTGGGGCGGGAGGGCACAGATACGCAGTATTTT	CASSPVGREGTDTQYF
.	TRBV7-8	TRBJ2-3	.	TGTGCCAGCAGCTTATTCTCCGGGAGTGGGGGTACGCAGTATTTT	CASSLFSGSGGTQYF
many	TRBV12-3/TRBV12-4	TRBJ1-3	.	TGTGCCACTGAGACAGGAAACACCATATATTTT	CATETGNTIYF
few	TRBV28	TRBJ1-2	TRBD1	TGTGCCAGCAACCCTCTTCCGGGACAGGGGTTTTATGGCTACACCTTC	CASNPLPGQGFYGYTF
many	TRBV7-2	TRBJ1-1	.	TGTGCCAGCAGCCCTTCCGAGGTGGCTGAAGCTTTCTTT	CASSPSEVAEAFF
many	TRBV12-3/TRBV12-4	TRBJ2-1	TRBD1	TGTGCCAGCAGTGGACAGGGGGCCTACAATGAGCAGTTCTTC	CASSGQGAYNEQFF
few	TRBV3-1	TRBJ1-1	TRBD1	TGTGCCAGCAGCCCCGGACAGGGGGTTGAAGCTTTCTTT	CASSPGQGVEAFF
many	TRBV12-3/TRBV12-4	TRBJ1-2	.	TGTGCCAGCAGTTTCACGCGTCAGGGAGCTAACTATGGCTACACCTTC	CASSFTRQGANYGYTF
.	TRBV10-3	TRBJ1-2	.	TGTGCCATCAGTGAAACTGGGCAGGCGGGAGAAGGGGAGGGCTACACCTTC	CAISETGQAGEGEGYTF
.	TRBV28	TRBJ2-2	.	TGTGCCAGCAGTTTAAGCTTGGACCTTAACACCGGGGAGCTGTTTTTT	CASSLSLDLNTGELFF
.	TRBV20-1	TRBJ1-1	.	TGCAGTGCTAGAGTGTTCAACACTGAAGCTTTCTTT	CSARVFNTEAFF
many	TRBV5-5	TRBJ2-3	TRBD1	TGTGCCAGCAGCGACCGACAGGGCGACGGCACAGATACGCAGTATTTT	CASSDRQGDGTDTQYF
.	TRBV9	TRBJ2-1	TRBD2	TGTGCCACCTCCGACGGACTAGCGGGGAACAATGAGCAGTTCTTC	CATSDGLAGNNEQFF
.	TRBV4-1	TRBJ2-7	.	TGCGCCAGCAGCCAAGGAACCCCTGGGACTCAGACCTACGAGCAGTACTTC	CASSQGTPGTQTYEQYF
few	TRBV10-1	TRBJ2-2	.	TGCGCCAGCAGTCCTGGAACTTTCGGGGAGCTGTTTTTT	CASSPGTFGELFF
few	TRBV6-1	TRBJ2-1	.	TGTGCCAGCAGACAGGACAGCTACAATGAGCAGTTCTTC	CASRQDSYNEQFF
many	TRBV10-3	TRBJ2-3	.	TGTGCCATCGGCGCGGGGGCCGCTAGCACAGATACGCAGTATTTT	CAIGAGAASTDTQYF
many	TRBV15	TRBJ2-5	TRBD2	TGTGCCACCAGCAGCTTCGGAGGTCTAGCGGGGGATGAGGAGACCCAGTACTTC	CATSSFGGLAGDEETQYF
few	TRBV20-1	TRBJ2-3	.	TGCAGTGCTAGAGCAACTTCACATACGCAGTATTTT	CSARATSHTQYF
many	TRBV19	TRBJ1-1	.	TGTGCCAGTAGTAAGGGTCCTGAACCTGAAGCTTTCTTT	CASSKGPEPEAFF
many	TRBV12-3/TRBV12-4	TRBJ2-5	TRBD2	TGTGCCAGCAGTTTAGGGACTAGCGGGGATTTTACGTACTTC	CASSLGTSGDFTYF
.	TRBV5-6	TRBJ2-7	TRBD1	TGTGCCAGCAGCGACGACAGGGACAGCTCCTACGAGCAGTACTTC	CASSDDRDSSYEQYF
few	TRBV10-3	TRBJ2-2	TRBD2	TGTGCCATCAGTGAGTCGGAGACTAGCCCGAACACCGGGGAGCTGTTTTTT	CAISESETSPNTGELFF
many	TRBV24-1	TRBJ2-1	TRBD1	TGTGCCACCAGTGATTTACAGGGGACCGACAATGAGCAGTTCTTC	CATSDLQGTDNEQFF
many	TRBV4-1	TRBJ1-5	.	TGCGCCAGCAGCCAAGATTTAGTCGGTCAGGTCAATCAGCCCCAGCATTTT	CASSQDLVGQVNQPQHF
many	TRBV5-1	TRBJ1-6	TRBD1	TGCGCCAGCAGCTCCGGGACAGGGGGCTATAATTCACCCCTCCACTTT	CASSSGTGGYNSPLHF
.	TRBV9	TRBJ2-1	.	TGTGCCAGCAGCGTAGCAGAGGGCAATGAGCAGTTCTTC	CASSVAEGNEQFF
few	TRBV12-3/TRBV12-4	TRBJ2-1	.	TGTGCCAGCAGTTTCCGGGACTCTTACAATGAGCAGTTCTTC	CASSFRDSYNEQFF
few	TRBV27	TRBJ2-7	TRBD2	TGTGCCAGCAGTTTATGGGCTAGCGGGAGGGGATACGAGCAGTACTTC	CASSLWASGRGYEQYF
.	TRBV2	TRBJ2-1	.	TGTGCCAGCAGTGACGGCCCCGGGACGGCGGCCTACAATGAGCAGTTCTTC	CASSDGPGTAAYNEQFF
.	TRBV9	TRBJ2-7	.	TGTGCCAGCAGCGGGGGGTCCCCAGCCTACGAGCAGTACTTC	CASSGGSPAYEQYF
many	TRBV24-1	TRBJ1-1	.	TGTGCCACCAGTGATTTAACCGACACTGAAGCTTTCTTT	CATSDLTDTEAFF
few	TRBV15	TRBJ1-5	.	TGTGCCACCAGCAGAGTAGGTCCCAGCAATCAGCCCCAGCATTTT	CATSRVGPSNQPQHF
.	TRBV28	TRBJ2-5	TRBD2	TGTGCCAGCAGTTTAATCTCGGGCAGGGAGGGAGAGACCCAGTACTTC	CASSLISGREGETQYF
many	TRBV7-6	TRBJ2-3	.	TGTGCCAGCAGCTTAGCGAGGACAGATACGCAGTATTTT	CASSLARTDTQYF
.	TRBV24-1	TRBJ2-1	.	TGTGCCACCAGTGATTCCAGGGTCTCCAATGAGCAGTTCTTC	CATSDSRVSNEQFF
many	TRBV5-1	TRBJ2-5	.	TGCGCCAGCAGCCTCCCGATAGCCGCAGACTCGCCAGATGTAGAGACCCAGTACTTC	CASSLPIAADSPDVETQYF
.	TRBV7-1	TRBJ2-1	TRBD2	TGTGCCAGCAGCTCATCCGGTCGGGGGAGCCCAGCCCAGCGGGGGCCGGGGGATGAGCAGTTCTTC	CASSSSGRGSPAQRGPGDEQFF
few	TRBV6-1	TRBJ1-1	TRBD1	TGTGCCAGCAGCTTTCAGACAGGGATGAACACTGAAGCTTTCTTT	CASSFQTGMNTEAFF